The 27 T cell receptor beta chains below were found in one sample sequenced in a study of metastatic and nonmetastatic thyroid tumors. Thyroid surgery was preceded by no treatment in any patient. TCRdb re-clonotyped the PCR reads via MiXCR. The sample records 20,000 to 25,000 clones, around 19% being singletons. The sample taken for sequencing was adjacent normal tissue. The receptors stem from a male donor with papillary thyroid cancer or a benign thyroid nodule (not recorded which). Some clones in this sample may be carry-over from other donors' samples.

This clone appeared a few times. A read error is possible here, since a much larger clone lies one base away. The CDR3 nucleotides are TGCGCCAGCAGTAAGGCCGGGACAGGGCCAAATGAGCAGTTCTTC. Translating gives CASSKAGTGPNEQFF. The V call is TRBV4-1, the J call TRBJ2-1; TRBD1 aligns across 9 bases. Per the germline V gene, CDR1 is MGHRA and CDR2 is YSYEKL. The trim removed 6 bases at V and 7 bases at J, leaving 10 bases unmatched. The CDR3 covers 15 residues.

This clone has more than one count but fewer than ten. This may be a read error: a much more frequent sequence differs by one nucleotide. The rearrangement links TRBV6-1 to TRBJ2-2; perhaps TRBD2 as D (6 bases). The CDR3 covers 14 residues. Germline V CDR1 and CDR2: MNHNS, SASEGT. V gave up 8 bases and J gave up 6 bases, with 16 bases separating them. The CDR3 DNA reads as TGTGCCAGCCGGTGGGGGGAAGACGCCGGGGAGCTGTTTTTT. It encodes CASRWGEDAGELFF.

This clone came up many times. The V and J genes are TRBV11-1 and TRBJ2-5, with D unclear. Trimming shortened V by 3 bases and J by 0 bases, and 8 bases separated the two germline ends. This CDR3 spans 14 amino acids. Germline V CDR1 and CDR2: SGHAT, FQDESV (reference sequence). CDR3 sequence reads: CASSFDTYQETQYF. CDR3 DNA: TGTGCCAGCAGCTTTGACACGTACCAAGAGACCCAGTACTTC.

This clone has ten or more counts. This chain links TRBV28 with TRBJ2-7, with TRBD1 matching over 7 bases. The CDR3 is 15 amino acids. V trimming: 8 bases; J trimming: 2 bases; junction bases outside the gene matches: 12. Germline V gene sequence: CDR1 MDHEN, CDR2 SYDVKM. The chain's CDR3 is CASGPQGTVTYEQYV. CDR3 DNA: TGTGCCAGCGGACCACAGGGGACGGTCACCTACGAGCAGTACGTC.

This clone is classed as medium-sized (0.01 to 0.1%). This chain connects TRBV5-1 to TRBJ1-6, with 8 bases aligning to TRBD1. The V gene end was trimmed by 0 bases and the J gene end by 9 bases; junction bases not matched to a gene: 2. CDR1 is SGHRS, CDR2 YFSETQ, per germline. The CDR3 is made up of 14 amino acids. For the CDR3, the DNA is TGCGCCAGCAGCTTGGGACAGGGGAGTTCACCCCTCCACTTT. Its translation is CASSLGQGSSPLHF.

This clone was counted at least ten times. The genes are TRBV30 and TRBJ2-5, with unresolved D. The V gene's germline CDR1 is GTSNPN and CDR2 SVGIG (reference sequence). The CDR3 is made up of 12 amino acids. V dropped 3 bases and J dropped 4 bases, with 9 bases sitting between them. CDR3 nucleotides: TGTGCCTGGAGCGTCCGGCTAGAGACCCAGTACTTC. Amino acids: CAWSVRLETQYF.

In this sample, this clone turned up many times. The CDR3 DNA sequence: TGTGCCAGCAGCCCGGACAGTGGGTATAGGGAAGCTTTCTTT. Amino acids: CASSPDSGYREAFF. The J gene is TRBJ1-1, the V gene TRBV7-9; a possible D gene is TRBD1 (6 bases). This CDR3 is built from 14 residues. Germline values: CDR1 SEHNR, CDR2 FQNEAQ (reference sequence). Trimming left V 5 bases short and J 8 bases short, with 18 bases between. The full variable domain, in which reference TRBV7-9 and TRBJ1-1 provide the parts outside the CDR3, is DTGVSQNPRHKITKRGQNVTFRCDPISEHNRLYWYRQTLGQGPEFLTYFQNEAQLEKSRLLSDRFSAERPKGSFSTLEIQRTEQGDSAMYLCASSPDSGYREAFFGQGTRLTVV.

This clone was detected ten times or more. The chain employs TRBV7-9 and TRBJ2-7; a possible D gene is TRBD2 (5 bases). CDR1 and CDR2 from the germline V gene are SEHNR and FQNEAQ (reference sequence). V was trimmed by 1 base and J by 0 bases, leaving 10 bases between them. The CDR3 loop spans 15 amino acids. Written as DNA, the CDR3 is TGTGCCAGCAGCTTAGGGCGACTAACCTCCTACGAGCAGTACTTC. This codes for CASSLGRLTSYEQYF.

This clone was counted many times. This sequence joins TRBV9 and TRBJ2-5, with D unresolved. V dropped 3 bases and J dropped 0 bases, with 6 bases sitting between them. The CDR3 runs to 13 residues. Germline V gene sequence: CDR1 SGDLS, CDR2 YYNGEE. CDR3 coding DNA: TGTGCCAGCAGCGGCCCGTACCAAGAGACCCAGTACTTC. The encoded protein is CASSGPYQETQYF.

This clone turned up a few times. The chain employs TRBV7-9 and TRBJ2-7; D call uncertain. Germline V gives CDR1 SEHNR, CDR2 FQNEAQ (reference sequence). Deletions cut 5 bases from V and 1 base from J, with 12 bases between. The CDR3 sequence is 14 residues long. CDR3 region: CASSPSRESYEQYF. DNA for the CDR3: TGTGCCAGCAGCCCCTCAAGGGAATCCTACGAGCAGTACTTC.

This clone was detected a few times. The gene calls are TRBV24-1 and TRBJ2-3; D possibly uses TRBD1 or TRBD2 (5 bases each). The CDR3 contains 15 residues. CDR1 and CDR2 (germline): KGHDR, SFDVKD. V gave up 7 bases and J gave up 7 bases, with 20 bases separating them. The CDR3 region has the DNA TGTGCCACCAGGGGAAGAGGGGCCGTGGGAAATACGCAGTATTTT. It is translated as CATRGRGAVGNTQYF.

The genes are TRBV7-8 and TRBJ1-2, with TRBD1 matching over 12 bases. The CDR3 has 16 amino acids. Germline values: CDR1 SGHVS, CDR2 FQNEAQ. Trimming cost V 5 bases and J 6 bases; bases outside gene matches: 10. The CDR3 DNA is TGTGCCAGCAGCGGGACAGGGGGCGCGCTCCAAAATGGCTACACCTTC. This codes for CASSGTGGALQNGYTF.

The chain has TRBV20-1 and TRBJ2-3; 10 bases align to TRBD1. The germline CDR1 and CDR2 sequences are DFQATT and SNEGSKA (reference sequence). J lost 6 bases, V lost 3 bases, and 6 bases had no gene match. The CDR3 covers 14 residues. The CDR3 reads CSASRQGAVDTQYF. CDR3 DNA sequence: TGCAGTGCTAGTCGACAGGGGGCTGTGGATACGCAGTATTTT.

A few counts support this clone. The gene calls are TRBV6-1 and TRBJ2-2, with a tentative D call TRBD2 (6 bases). The V gene's germline CDR1 is MNHNS and CDR2 SASEGT. The CDR3 has 13 amino acids. Trimming pared 3 bases from V and 4 bases from J, leaving 6 bases between. The CDR3 region is CASSDGSTGELFF. CDR3 nucleotides: TGTGCCAGCAGTGACGGGAGCACCGGGGAGCTGTTTTTT.

This clone was recorded at least ten times. The chain has TRBV20-1 and TRBJ2-7; D possibly matches TRBD1 or TRBD2 (5 bases each). Germline loops: CDR1 DFQATT, CDR2 SNEGSKA (reference sequence). The ends were cut back, 5 bases at V and 0 bases at J, with 11 bases in the middle. This CDR3 has 13 residues. The CDR3 DNA is TGCAGTGCTTTGGGACGGAGCTCCTACGAGCAGTACTTC. Translated, it gives CSALGRSSYEQYF.

This clone occurred once. Sequence at one end of the junction differs from germline and may be a read error. The chain joins TRBV11-1 to TRBJ2-1; D gene ambiguous. Germline CDR1 and CDR2: SGHAT and FQDESV (reference sequence). The CDR3 runs to 16 residues. The CDR3 sequence: CVSSFMVEKGYNEQFF. The CDR3 region has the DNA TGTGTCAGCAGCTTTATGGTGGAAAAGGGTTACAATGAGCAGTTCTTC.

This clone was recorded at least ten times. The chain joins TRBV6-1 to TRBJ1-1, with 7 bases aligning to TRBD1. The ends lost 6 bases at V and 2 bases at J; junction bases unmatched: 9. Germline V gene lookup returns CDR1 MNHNS and CDR2 SASEGT. This CDR3 comprises 15 residues. In nucleotides, the CDR3 is TGTGCCAGCAGACCTCCGGACAGGCGTAACACTGAAGCTTTCTTT. This sequence encodes CASRPPDRRNTEAFF.

For this clone: The CDR3 ends on some other residue instead of the conserved phenylalanine or tryptophan, so this is likely a read error. This sequence joins TRBV11-2 and TRBJ2-7; 13 nucleotides line up with TRBD2. The J segment lost 6 bases and the V segment lost 8 bases, leaving 10 bases of the junction unmatched. This CDR3 is 15 amino acids long. The germline V gene encodes CDR1 SGHAT and CDR2 FQNNGV. The CDR3 bases are TGTGCCAGCGGCCTGGGGACTAGCGGGACCGGCGAGCAGTACGCC. Translated: CASGLGTSGTGEQYA.

Judged by abundance, this clone is medium-sized. The same CDR3 is also encoded by other DNA sequences in this sample. V usage is TRBV6-1 and J usage is TRBJ2-7; no firm D call. The V gene's germline CDR1 is MNHNS and CDR2 SASEGT. This CDR3 comprises 11 residues. V was pared by 5 bases and J by 0 bases, with 2 bases between. In DNA, the CDR3 is TGTGCCAGCAGTAACTCCTACGAGCAGTACTTC. Its protein product is CASSNSYEQYF.

In this sample, this clone is medium-sized (0.01 to 0.1%). The chain links TRBV20-1 to TRBJ1-2, with 7 bases fitting TRBD1. Germline V gives CDR1 DFQATT, CDR2 SNEGSKA (reference sequence). The CDR3 runs to 11 residues. CDR3 bases: TGCAGCAGGAGGAGGGGGCGTAGCTACACCTTC. Protein product: CSRRRGRSYTF.

The chain couples TRBV28 to TRBJ1-2, with 9 bases lining up with TRBD1. CDR1 and CDR2 from the germline V gene are MDHEN and SYDVKM. This CDR3 region has 14 residues. J was trimmed by 8 bases and V by 4 bases; bases with no gene match: 8. The CDR3 spells CASSYRGRFWGYTF. CDR3 nucleotide sequence: TGTGCCAGCAGTTACAGGGGGCGATTTTGGGGCTACACCTTC.

This clone came up many times. The rearrangement links TRBV7-8 to TRBJ1-2; D ambiguous. Trimming left V 4 bases short and J 4 bases short, with 10 bases between. CDR1 is SGHVS, CDR2 FQNEAQ, per germline. The CDR3 runs 13 residues. CDR3 protein: CASSSRAGYGYTF. CDR3 DNA: TGTGCCAGCAGCTCCCGTGCGGGCTATGGCTACACCTTC.

This clone was detected many times. In nucleotides, the CDR3 is TGTGCCAGCAGCTTAGGGAGCGGGGGCCTCACAGATACGCAGTATTTT. Translation: CASSLGSGGLTDTQYF. The chain links TRBV13 to TRBJ2-3; 8 bases agree with TRBD2. This CDR3 spans 16 amino acids. V trimming: 0 bases; J trimming: 2 bases; junction bases outside the gene matches: 4. Germline V gives CDR1 PRHDT, CDR2 FYEKMQ (reference sequence). Together with reference TRBV13 and TRBJ2-3, the CDR3 gives the full variable domain: AAGVIQSPRHLIKEKRETATLKCYPIPRHDTVYWYQQGPGQDPQFLISFYEKMQSDKGSIPDRFSAQQFSDYHSELNMSSLELGDSALYFCASSLGSGGLTDTQYFGPGTRLTVL.

This clone was counted ten times or more. Other DNA sequences from this sample encode an identical CDR3 as well. The CDR3 is CASSYLGGRGETQYF. The DNA for the CDR3 is TGTGCCAGCAGCTACCTCGGGGGCAGGGGAGAGACCCAGTACTTC. The rearrangement uses TRBV7-3 and TRBJ2-5; the D call may be TRBD1 or TRBD2 (6 bases each). The CDR3 has 15 amino acids. Looked up from germline, CDR1 is SGHTA and CDR2 is FQGTGA. The ends were cut back, 4 bases at V and 4 bases at J, with 16 bases in the middle.

This clone was detected a few times. The V gene is TRBV12-3 or TRBV12-4, the J gene TRBJ1-3, with D uncertain. Trimming removed 8 bases at V and 4 bases at J, with 15 bases between. This CDR3 is built from 14 residues. The CDR3 is CASGKVFSGNTIYF. In nucleotides, the CDR3 is TGTGCCAGCGGGAAAGTATTCTCAGGAAACACCATATATTTT.

This clone was seen a handful of times. The chain uses TRBV15 and TRBJ1-2; no reliable D call. This CDR3 has 15 amino acids. V shed 0 bases and J shed 4 bases, with 12 bases lying between them. Per germline, CDR1 LNHNV and CDR2 YYDKDF (reference sequence). CDR3 sequence: CATSRDLHASYGYTF. CDR3 DNA: TGTGCCACCAGCAGAGATCTACATGCGAGCTATGGCTACACCTTC.

This clone was detected many times. The chain combines TRBV5-6 with TRBJ2-1; perhaps TRBD2 as D (5 bases). Germline CDR1 reads SGHDT; CDR2 reads YYEEEE. CDR3 length equals 13 residues. The V end was cut by 1 base, the J end by 6 bases, with 8 bases between. In DNA form, the CDR3 reads TGTGCCAGCAGCTTGTATGCGGGCAATGAGCAGTTCTTC. Amino acid sequence: CASSLYAGNEQFF.